A selection of T cell receptor beta chains follows, all from one sample in a study of CD4+ T cells in melanoma. The assay was immunoSEQ multiplex PCR, and TCRdb's table has in-frame clones only and misses some. This table has about 21,000 clones, approximately 80% appearing once. Sequencing was carried out using cells from a culture (not recorded whether cultured in vitro). Every receptor here comes from a human donor with melanoma. Each CDR3 is given with its conserved first and last residue. Each record gives: D gene, clone size, J gene, V gene, CDR3 DNA, CDR3 protein. A D gene is named only where the DNA matches it firmly. Only some rows state a clone size, as once, few, many or a class for expanded clones.

.,.,TRBJ2-7,TRBV5-1,TGCGCCAGCAGCGATCCCGGAGGGGGGGCCCACGAGCAGTACTTC,CASSDPGGGAHEQYF
.,.,TRBJ2-1,TRBV5-6,TGTGCCAGCAAGGGGGGGTACAATGAGCAGTTCTTC,CASKGGYNEQFF
TRBD1,.,TRBJ1-2,TRBV19,TGTGCCAGTACTCCCGGGACAGCTTATGGCTACACCTTC,CASTPGTAYGYTF
.,few,TRBJ1-1,TRBV2,TGTGCCAGCAGTGAAAGTGGAGCTTTCTTT,CASSESGAFF
TRBD1,.,TRBJ2-6,TRBV5-1,TGCGCCAGCAGCTCTTCAGGGGGTGGGGCCAACGTCCTGACTTTC,CASSSSGGGANVLTF
.,.,TRBJ1-2,TRBV28,TGTGCCAGCAGTCCCACGAATATAGGGCACTATGGCTACACCTTC,CASSPTNIGHYGYTF
.,.,TRBJ1-3,TRBV2,TGTGCCAGCGTACAATATGGAAACACCATATATTTT,CASVQYGNTIYF
.,.,TRBJ2-5,TRBV5-1,TGCGCCAGCAGCCCCCCCGGAGGGGAGGATCTTATGGAGACCCAGTACTTC,CASSPPGGEDLMETQYF
.,.,TRBJ2-7,TRBV5-4,TGTGCCAGCAGCTTGGACAGGAACTCCTACGAGCAGTACTTC,CASSLDRNSYEQYF
.,.,TRBJ2-5,TRBV18,TGTGCCAGCTCACCAGGTACCTTAGAGACCCAGTACTTC,CASSPGTLETQYF
.,.,TRBJ2-1,TRBV5-1,TGCGCCAGCAGCCCCGAAGGGTTTCCCTACAATGAGCAGTTCTTC,CASSPEGFPYNEQFF
TRBD1,once,TRBJ1-2,TRBV5-1,TGCGCCAGCAGTCGCGGACAGGGGGCGTTGAGCTATGGCTACACCTTC,CASSRGQGALSYGYTF
.,once,TRBJ1-1,TRBV18,TGTGCCAGCTCACCCCCAGCCCGGGGGGCTAGCACTGAAGCTTTCTTT,CASSPPARGASTEAFF
.,medium-sized,TRBJ1-5,TRBV10-2,TGCGCCAGCAGCTCAGGAGAGGGGCAGCCCCAGCATTTT,CASSSGEGQPQHF
TRBD2,.,TRBJ2-2,TRBV19,TGTGCCAGTAGCGGGGGAGTTGTCGCGGGGGGGAACACCGGGGAGCTGTTTTTT,CASSGGVVAGGNTGELFF
.,.,TRBJ2-3,TRBV11-3,TGTGCCAGCAGCTTGGGGGGGGGCGTTACGCAGTATTTT,CASSLGGGVTQYF
.,.,TRBJ1-1,TRBV5-4,TGTGCCAGCAGCTTCCTATTGGGGGGGGCGGAAAACACTGAAGCTTTCTTT,CASSFLLGGAENTEAFF
.,few,TRBJ1-2,TRBV6-1,TGTGCCAGCAAAGAACAGGGATTTGACTATGGCTACACCTTC,CASKEQGFDYGYTF
TRBD1,.,TRBJ1-3,TRBV11-2,TGTGCCAGCAGCTCCTTCGGACAGGTTCCCGGAAACACCATATATTTT,CASSSFGQVPGNTIYF
TRBD1,.,TRBJ2-7,TRBV4-1,TGCGCCAGCAGCCAGAGAGCCGTGCGGACAGGGGGTTACGAGCAGTACTTC,CASSQRAVRTGGYEQYF
.,.,TRBJ2-1,TRBV21-1,TGTGCCAGCAGCAAAGGAAGTAGGCTCGCTAGCGGGGGGGACGAGCAGTTCTTC,CASSKGSRLASGGDEQFF
.,.,TRBJ2-4,TRBV5-4,TGTGCCAGCAGCTTGACTAGCACCAACATTCAGTACTTC,CASSLTSTNIQYF
TRBD2,.,TRBJ2-3,TRBV10-2,TGCGCCAGCCGCCGGGAGCGGGGGAGCACAGATACGCAGTATTTT,CASRRERGSTDTQYF
.,.,TRBJ1-1,TRBV6-5,TGTGCCAGCAGTTTTCACACTGAAGCTTTCTTT,CASSFHTEAFF
.,.,TRBJ1-1,TRBV20-1,TGCAGTGCTAGGGAAAACACTGAAGCTTTCTTT,CSARENTEAFF
.,.,TRBJ2-2,TRBV5-1,TGCGCCAGCAGCTTCGAATCATACGGGGAGCTGTTTTTT,CASSFESYGELFF
TRBD1,.,TRBJ1-6,TRBV27,TGTGCCAGCAGTTACCGTCATCTCTCAGGGGGCCTTCACTTT,CASSYRHLSGGLHF
TRBD1,.,TRBJ2-7,TRBV5-1,TGCGCCAGTAGCCGGGACAGGGTGACCTACGAGCAGTACTTC,CASSRDRVTYEQYF
.,.,TRBJ2-4,TRBV5-1,TGCGCCAGCAGCTTGGCCAGGGAACAAAACATTCAGTACTTC,CASSLAREQNIQYF
.,.,TRBJ2-6,TRBV19,TGTGCCAGTAGTAGGGGAATCGCTGGGGCCAACGTCCTGACTTTC,CASSRGIAGANVLTF
.,.,TRBJ1-2,TRBV5-6,TGTGCCAGCAGCGGGCGGAGGGGAACCAACTATGGCTACACCTTC,CASSGRRGTNYGYTF
.,.,TRBJ1-5,TRBV2,TGTGCCAGCAGAAGAGGACCCGAAAGCATGAATCAGCCCCAGCATTTT,CASRRGPESMNQPQHF
.,.,TRBJ1-6,TRBV6-6,TGTGCCAGCACGGGGGGCGGCTCACCCCTCCACTTT,CASTGGGSPLHF
.,few,TRBJ2-5,TRBV10-3,TGTGCCTCAGGGAGAGAGACCCAGTACTTC,CASGRETQYF
.,.,TRBJ1-2,TRBV5-5,TGTGCCAGCAGTTTGACCGGGACGGACTATGGCTACACCTTC,CASSLTGTDYGYTF
.,.,TRBJ1-2,TRBV19,TGTGCCAGTAGTCGCGAGTCAGGCAGGATCTACACCTTC,CASSRESGRIYTF
.,once,TRBJ1-1,TRBV6-5,TGTGCCAGCAGACGTAGGGGCAGGAACACTGAAGCTTTCTTT,CASRRRGRNTEAFF
.,.,TRBJ1-6,TRBV10-2,TGCGCCACCCAAAACACCGGAGGCAATTCACCCCTCCACTTT,CATQNTGGNSPLHF
.,.,TRBJ1-4,TRBV5-1,TGCGCCAGCAGCTTGAGACCAGGGAGGGAGGGTGAAAAACTGTTTTTT,CASSLRPGREGEKLFF
.,.,TRBJ1-2,TRBV4-1,TGCGCCAGCAGCCAAGAGGTGGGCGCCCTCTATGGCTACACCTTC,CASSQEVGALYGYTF
.,few,TRBJ2-5,TRBV7-8,TGTGCCAGCAGCTGGGGGGGCGAAGCGACCCAGTACTTC,CASSWGGEATQYF
TRBD2,once,TRBJ2-7,TRBV7-8,TGTGCCAGCAGTCTAGCGGGGGGTTACGAGCAGTACTTC,CASSLAGGYEQYF
.,.,TRBJ2-7,TRBV18,TGTGCCAGCTCGCGAGGGGCAGGGACCGAGCAGTACTTC,CASSRGAGTEQYF
.,.,TRBJ1-4,TRBV7-9,TGTGCCAGCAGCAAATCCGGGGCAGGGTCATACGAAAAACTGTTTTTT,CASSKSGAGSYEKLFF
.,.,TRBJ1-6,TRBV13,TGTGCCAGCCGCCAAGGGGGTTTCCGTTCACCCCTCCACTTT,CASRQGGFRSPLHF
TRBD2,.,TRBJ2-3,TRBV10-3,TGTGCCATCGGGACTAGCGGGGGGGCCATCGCAGATACGCAGTATTTT,CAIGTSGGAIADTQYF
TRBD1,.,TRBJ2-7,TRBV4-1,TGCGCCAGCAGCCAGCTACAGGGGGTCTTTGACGAGCAGTACTTC,CASSQLQGVFDEQYF
.,once,TRBJ1-5,TRBV19,TGTGCCAGTAGTATAAGAAGGGGTGAGTACCAGCCCCAGCATTTT,CASSIRRGEYQPQHF
.,few,TRBJ2-5,TRBV2,TGTGCCAGCGGGGGGAATACCCAGTACTTC,CASGGNTQYF
.,.,TRBJ1-3,TRBV4-1,TGCGCCAGCAGCCAAGACTCGTTGCGAGGCAGGCGACTTGGAAACACCATATATTTT,CASSQDSLRGRRLGNTIYF
.,.,TRBJ2-1,TRBV5-8,TGTGCCAGCAGCCAGGCTGGTGTAGGGCGACATGAGCAGTTCTTC,CASSQAGVGRHEQFF
.,.,TRBJ2-5,TRBV4-2,TGTGCCAGCAGCCAAGCCCTAAGGGACAAAGAGACCCAGTACTTC,CASSQALRDKETQYF
.,.,TRBJ2-3,TRBV5-6,TGTGCCAGCAGCTTGATCAGACAAATACAGTATTTT,CASSLIRQIQYF
.,.,TRBJ2-7,TRBV7-2,TGTGCCAGCAGCTTAACATCCCACATCAACTACGAGCAGTACTTC,CASSLTSHINYEQYF
.,.,TRBJ1-2,TRBV5-1,TGCGCCAGCAGCTTGGGACAGAACTACGGCTATGGCTACACCTTC,CASSLGQNYGYGYTF
.,.,TRBJ1-1,TRBV2,TGTGCCAGCAAGAGGTTGAACACTGAAGCTTTCTTT,CASKRLNTEAFF
TRBD2,.,TRBJ2-2,TRBV4-2,TGTGCCAGCAGCCGCGGGGGGGCCGGGGAGCTGTTTTTT,CASSRGGAGELFF
.,once,TRBJ1-4,TRBV19,TGTGCCAGCAAAGACGGGGCGGCCTATGAAAAACTGTTTTTT,CASKDGAAYEKLFF
.,.,TRBJ1-3,TRBV5-1,TGCGCCAGCAGCTTGGCGGACAGCTCTATTGCTGGAAACACCATATATTTT,CASSLADSSIAGNTIYF